A selection of T cell receptor beta chains follows, all from one sample in a study of a mutant IDH1 vaccine in newly diagnosed glioma. Some clones are missing from TCRdb's copy, which holds only in-frame ones; the method was immunoSEQ multiplex PCR. The sample has approximately 92,000 clones, 83% seen once; the top ten hold 6% to 9.5%. This material consisted of PBMCs, taken from a glioma patient treated with radiotherapy, temozolomide or both. Every receptor here comes from a woman aged 45-65 years with glioma. Each CDR3 is given with its conserved first and last residue. The D gene is left open where the match is weak. Size values are once, few and many counts, or a class for expanded clones, and some rows have none.

TRBV27	.	TRBJ2-7	14	.	TGTGCCAGCAGTTTGGCGGGGGCTCCCTACGAGCAGTACTTC	CASSLAGAPYEQYF
TRBV14	TRBD2	TRBJ2-3	15	few	TGTGCCAGCAGCCCGACCGGGACTAGCCCAGATACGCAGTATTTT	CASSPTGTSPDTQYF
TRBV5-1	.	TRBJ1-5	14	once	TGCGCCAGCAGCTTGGGGGGGGCGGCCCAGCCCCAGCATTTT	CASSLGGAAQPQHF
TRBV7-6	TRBD1	TRBJ1-1	16	few	TGTGCCAGCAGCTCTCCCCAGGGGGCGTTGAACACTGAAGCTTTCTTT	CASSSPQGALNTEAFF
TRBV5-5	.	TRBJ1-1	15	.	TGTGCCAGCAGCTTGGCGGGTGGCTATAACACTGAAGCTTTCTTT	CASSLAGGYNTEAFF
TRBV5-6	.	TRBJ2-5	14	.	TGTGCCAGCAGTGCTCCGGGACAACGAGAGACCCAGTACTTC	CASSAPGQRETQYF
TRBV19	.	TRBJ2-5	12	.	TGTGCCAGTAGTATAGAAGGAGTGACCCAGTACTTC	CASSIEGVTQYF
TRBV15	TRBD1	TRBJ1-5	16	.	TGTGCCACCAGCAGAGAACGGGACAGCCTCAATCAGCCCCAGCATTTT	CATSRERDSLNQPQHF
TRBV6-5	.	TRBJ1-4	14	.	TGTGCCACCAAATCAGGGTTTGTTAATGAAAAACTGTTTTTT	CATKSGFVNEKLFF
TRBV6-6	TRBD1	TRBJ1-2	14	.	TGTGCCAGCAGTTACATACAGGGGGCGAGTGGCTACACCTTC	CASSYIQGASGYTF
TRBV6-5	.	TRBJ2-3	14	.	TGTGCCAGCAGTTATTCGAGGGGCAAAGATACGCAGTATTTT	CASSYSRGKDTQYF
TRBV6-5	.	TRBJ1-1	15	.	TGTGCCAGCATAGGGAGGGGGTCTGGGAGCACTGAAGCTTTCTTT	CASIGRGSGSTEAFF
TRBV7-3	.	TRBJ1-1	13	.	TGTGCCAGCAGCTTAAACCCGGGCAGTGAAGCTTTCTTT	CASSLNPGSEAFF
TRBV13	TRBD1	TRBJ2-1	18	.	TGTGCCAGCAGCCCACAAGGGGCGGACAGGGGGGCCCACAATGAGCAGTTCTTC	CASSPQGADRGAHNEQFF
TRBV7-8	TRBD1	TRBJ1-1	12	.	TGTGCCAGCAGCATACCGACAGGGGGAGCTTTCTTT	CASSIPTGGAFF
TRBV6-5	TRBD1	TRBJ2-1	15	.	TGTGCCAGCAGCCTCGGACAGGGGGGGTACAATGAGCAGTTCTTC	CASSLGQGGYNEQFF
TRBV5-5	.	TRBJ1-3	13	once	TGTGCCAGCAGCTTGACCTCTGGAAACACCATATATTTT	CASSLTSGNTIYF
TRBV27	.	TRBJ1-5	15	many	TGTGCCAGCAGTCCACGGGCTACAGGGAGCCAGCCCCAGCATTTT	CASSPRATGSQPQHF
TRBV4-1	TRBD1	TRBJ2-1	14	.	TGCGCCAGCAGCCTGGGGACAGGGGCCTCGGAAAAATTCTTC	CASSLGTGASEKFF
TRBV4-1	.	TRBJ2-5	14	.	TGCGCCAGCAGCCAAGCCGGGCTTAAAGAGACCCAGTACTTC	CASSQAGLKETQYF
TRBV29-1	.	TRBJ2-7	12	.	TGCAGCGTTGGGGCCGCCTCGTACGAGCAGTACTTC	CSVGAASYEQYF
TRBV19	.	TRBJ1-5	16	few	TGTGCCAGTAGTATAGTGGGAGGGGTGGGCAATCAGCCCCAGCATTTT	CASSIVGGVGNQPQHF
TRBV7-2	TRBD2	TRBJ2-5	15	.	TGTGCCAGCAGCTTCAGCGGGGGACTCCAAGAGACCCAGTACTTC	CASSFSGGLQETQYF
TRBV9	.	TRBJ1-5	13	.	TGTGCCAGCCCGAGGGAACCCACCCAGCCCCAGCATTTT	CASPREPTQPQHF
TRBV7-9	.	TRBJ1-4	12	.	TGTGCCAGCAGGGAGCCTAATGAAAAACTGTTTTTT	CASREPNEKLFF
TRBV5-1	.	TRBJ1-3	15	.	TGCGCCAGCAGCTTGTCCGGGACGGCCGGAAACACCATATATTTT	CASSLSGTAGNTIYF
TRBV29-1	.	TRBJ1-1	12	few	TGCAGCGCACTGACAGTTTTCTCTGAAGCTTTCTTT	CSALTVFSEAFF
TRBV25-1	TRBD2	TRBJ2-2	13	.	TGTGCCAGCAGACTAGCGAAGACCGGGGAGCTGTTTTTT	CASRLAKTGELFF
TRBV5-1	.	TRBJ2-3	14	.	TGCGCCAGCAGCTTGGAAGGGGGATCAGATACGCAGTATTTT	CASSLEGGSDTQYF
TRBV2	.	TRBJ2-1	16	.	TGTGCCAGCAGTGAGGACGTAGGGGACACCTACAATGAGCAGTTCTTC	CASSEDVGDTYNEQFF
TRBV9	TRBD1	TRBJ2-2	17	.	TGTGCCAGCAGCGTACCCATGACAGGGCCGAACACCGGGGAGCTGTTTTTT	CASSVPMTGPNTGELFF
TRBV11-2	TRBD1	TRBJ1-2	12	.	TGTGCCACCCTAACAGGGGACAATGGCTACACCTTC	CATLTGDNGYTF
TRBV5-1	TRBD1	TRBJ2-5	16	once	TGCGCCAGCAGCCCGGGGACAGGGGGGTACCAAGAGACCCAGTACTTC	CASSPGTGGYQETQYF
TRBV28	.	TRBJ1-2	13	.	TGTGCCAGCGATAACCGGGCTGCTTATGGCTACACCTTC	CASDNRAAYGYTF
TRBV5-1	.	TRBJ1-6	12	.	TGCGCCAGCAGCGCACAGGACTCACCCCTCCACTTT	CASSAQDSPLHF
TRBV5-5	TRBD1	TRBJ1-2	15	.	TGTGCCAGCAGCCAAGACGGGACAGGGGCGAATGGCTACACCTTC	CASSQDGTGANGYTF
TRBV19	TRBD1	TRBJ1-5	14	.	TGTGCCAGTAGTAAAAGGCCAGGGGGTCAGCCCCAGCATTTT	CASSKRPGGQPQHF
TRBV5-1	.	TRBJ2-7	11	.	TGCGCCAGCAGCTTCTCCTACGAGCAGTACTTC	CASSFSYEQYF
TRBV29-1	TRBD2	TRBJ2-3	14	.	TGCAGCGTTGGTAGCGGGGGTAGCACAGATACGCAGTATTTT	CSVGSGGSTDTQYF
TRBV9	.	TRBJ1-1	15	.	TGTGCCAGCAGCGTGTCCGGGGTGGCGAACACTGAAGCTTTCTTT	CASSVSGVANTEAFF
TRBV7-9	TRBD2	TRBJ2-1	16	once	TGTGCCAGCAGCCATACCAGTCTAGCGGGGAAGGGTGAGCAGTTCTTC	CASSHTSLAGKGEQFF
TRBV7-2	TRBD1	TRBJ2-5	16	.	TGTGCCAGCAGCTTAGGGACAGGGGCCGGTATAGAGACCCAGTACTTC	CASSLGTGAGIETQYF
TRBV19	TRBD1	TRBJ1-5	13	.	TGTGCCACCGGACAGGGTAGGATCCAGCCCCAGCATTTT	CATGQGRIQPQHF
TRBV2	.	TRBJ2-1	14	.	TGTGCCAGCGGTGTGTCCGTGGGAATTACTGGGCAGTTCTTC	CASGVSVGITGQFF